This TCR beta chain emerged from a study of control samples from healthy donors and cancer patients (dated by TCRdb to 2020 to 2021). Libraries were made using the immunoSEQ multiplex PCR assay. This immuneACCESS table, as held by TCRdb, lists in-frame sequences with V and J called but not all clones. Of the missing ones, under half trace to an unresolved V gene in checked studies; the others have no known cause. The sample table shows about 65,000 clones, and around nine tenths are seen once. 0.95% to 1.5% of the sample comes from the top ten. Of note for this clone: The antigen this receptor binds is unknown. There are no base qualities to consult, and no much larger clone falls within one base.

CDR1 and CDR2, looked up from the germline V gene, are MNHEY and SVGEGT. The CDR3 sequence holds 17 residues, the cysteine and phenylalanine included. Kept here is only the CDR3 DNA, which spans 51 bases and is read in frame from base 1. Deletion took 2 bases off V and 3 bases off J, with a span of 20 bases between the germline ends. The chain is assembled from TRBV6-2 or TRBV6-3 and TRBJ2-7; the D gene assignment is perhaps TRBD1 or TRBD2, with each matching 6 bases. The receptor comes from a woman in her fifties or sixties with colorectal cancer. The sequencing input was PBMCs. This receptor carries the CDR3 CASSYIYGGTRLYEQYF. The DNA reads as follows: TGTGCCAGCAGTTACATATATGGAGGGACAAGACTCTACGAGCAGTACTTC.